The T cell receptor (beta chain) described here comes from a study of response to subunit inactivated influenza vaccine. TCRdb re-called the RT-PCR reads with MiXCR, one entry per CDR3 protein. Among 300,000 to 350,000 distinct CDR3 sequences listed, 20% to 25% were seen once. With 0 bases removed from V and 10 bases from J, the gap between germline ends came to 11 bases. The V gene's germline CDR1 is SGHRS and CDR2 YFSETQ. This CDR3 region has 14 residues. Concerning this clonotype: What it recognizes is unknown.

Study-level points and caveats: That few new T cells are recruited by each seasonal influenza vaccination was the authors' suggestion.

The chain is built from TRBV5-1 and TRBJ1-6; TRBD1 might be the D (6 bases). The starting material was PBMCs from blood, obtained less than 22 months after vaccination. This clonotype was sampled from a man aged 45-69 years who received an inactivated influenza vaccine. The CDR3 DNA is TGCGCCAGCAGCTTGGCACAGGGTGACTCACCCCTCCACTTT. Translation gives CASSLAQGDSPLHF.